This T cell receptor (beta chain) was recorded in a study of cytomegalovirus exposure and HLA in healthy donors. Study-wide findings and caveats: Later analysis revealed greater clonal expansion in HLA-associated TCR beta chains than in equally common others.

Comments on this clone: What it binds is not known.

The V and J ends lost 5 bases and 9 bases, in that order; junction bases with no gene match: 7. Germline CDR1 is SGHVS and CDR2 is FNYEAQ. The CDR3 loop spans 15 amino acids. PCR was performed using 60 Vbeta and 13 Jbeta primers. The assay was immunoSEQ multiplex PCR, and TCRdb's table has in-frame clones only and misses some. The sample contains roughly 120,000 clones, more than 80% of which appear only once. Sequencing was performed on PBMCs. J is TRBJ2-1 and V is TRBV7-6; 13 bases map to TRBD2. This TCR was sampled from a male donor in good health and CMV-seronegative. The DNA of the CDR3 is TGTGCCAGCAGCGAACTAGCGGGAGGGCCGGGTGAGCAGTTCTTC. This encodes CASSELAGGPGEQFF.